One T cell receptor (beta chain) is described in this entry. The data were obtained in a study of Ad26.COV2.S vaccination and SARS-CoV-2 variants. CDR3 length: 12 residues. V lost 1 base to trimming and J lost 6 bases, with 6 bases between them. Germline V gene sequence: CDR1 SGDLS, CDR2 YYNGEE. Stated treatment: 15 to 20 received Ad26.COV2.S at low or high dose, single or two shots; roughly five received placebo; per-sample allocation not given. Collection of the samples took place on day 63 after the first injection of vaccine or placebo. Generated by immunoSEQ multiplex PCR, the TCRdb table keeps only in-frame clones and is missing some. Of 360,000 or so clones in the sample, 75% to 90% were seen once.

This chain connects TRBV9 to TRBJ2-3; D is uncertain. This material consisted of peripheral blood, taken in a trial of Ad26.COV2.S vaccine versus placebo. This receptor was taken from a person aged 18-65 years who received the Ad26.COV2.S COVID-19 vaccine or a placebo. As DNA, the CDR3 is TGTGCCAGCAGCGTAAAGGGTGATACGCAGTATTTT. This encodes CASSVKGDTQYF. The full variable domain, rest sourced from reference TRBV9 and TRBJ2-3, is DSGVTQTPKHLITATGQRVTLRCSPRSGDLSVYWYQQSLDQGLQFLIQYYNGEERAKGNILERFSAQQFPDLHSELNLSSLELGDSALYFCASSVKGDTQYFGPGTRLTVL.